The sequence of this T cell receptor beta chain was determined in a study of cytomegalovirus exposure and HLA in healthy donors. The CDR3 sequence is 17 residues long. Trimming took off 5 bases at V and 1 base at J, with 17 bases between the two ends. Germline lookup yields CDR1 MGHDK and CDR2 SYGVNS. The study ran its PCR with 60 Vbeta and 13 Jbeta primers. Measured with immunoSEQ multiplex PCR; TCRdb has only the in-frame clones, and not every one. The sample holds tens of thousands of clones; around 78% are singletons and the top ten take 6% to 6.5%. The receptor was derived from a man aged 50 to 60 in good health and CMV-seronegative. The sequenced material came from PBMCs. The chain uses TRBV25-1 and TRBJ2-2; a possible D gene is TRBD2 (6 bases). DNA for the CDR3: TGTGCCAGCAGTCCGCAAGCGGGTACAAGGAACACCGGGGAGCTGTTTTTT. Protein: CASSPQAGTRNTGELFF.